The 4 T cell receptor beta chains below all came from one sample that was sequenced in a study of PD-L1 blockade in urothelial cancer. The method was immunoSEQ multiplex PCR; TCRdb's version includes in-frame clones alone and lacks a portion of them. The sample lists tens of thousands of clones; nearly 90% were seen once. The time point: pretreatment peripheral blood. Sequences were derived from PBMCs, sampled around atezolizumab (anti-PD-L1) treatment. The receptor set was obtained from a man in his 60s with urothelial cancer.

The sample holds one count of this clone. V is TRBV9 and J is TRBJ2-1; a weak D match, TRBD2 (6 bases). CDR3 size: 16 residues. V dropped 4 bases and J dropped 6 bases, with 20 bases sitting between them. Germline V gene sequence: CDR1 SGDLS, CDR2 YYNGEE. The CDR3 spells CASSPLGGSGANEQFF. CDR3 sequence (DNA): TGTGCCAGCAGCCCCCTCGGGGGTAGCGGAGCCAATGAGCAGTTCTTC.

The gene calls are TRBV18 and TRBJ2-7, with D possibly being TRBD1 (5 bases). The CDR3 totals 15 residues. V was shortened by 0 bases and J by 5 bases, with 14 bases between the two germline ends. Germline assignment: CDR1 KGHSH and CDR2 LQKENI. As DNA, the CDR3 is TGTGCCAGCTCACCACCGGGTCAGGGAAGTAACGAGCAGTACTTC. It yields the protein CASSPPGQGSNEQYF.

V and J are TRBV9 and TRBJ2-3; tentative D call: TRBD1 (6 bases). V dropped 4 bases and J dropped 2 bases, with 11 bases sitting between them. The germline CDR1 and CDR2 sequences are SGDLS and YYNGEE. This CDR3 comprises 14 residues. As DNA, the CDR3 is TGTGCCAGCAGCATCAGGGGCTTCACAGATACGCAGTATTTT. Residues: CASSIRGFTDTQYF.

The chain combines TRBV12-1 with TRBJ2-7; the D call TRBD2 from the table was never checked on the DNA. TRBV12-1 is deemed a pseudogene. The CDR3 spans 12 residues. The CDR3 reads CASSASFHEQYF. The CDR3 DNA sequence: TGTGCCAGCAGCGCGTCTTTCCACGAGCAGTACTTC.